This paragraph covers one TCR beta chain sequence. No glioblastoma patient carried an isocitrate dehydrogenase mutation. This sample stems from a study of glioma-infiltrating T cells after dendritic cell vaccination. Some clones are missing from TCRdb's copy, which holds only in-frame ones; the method was immunoSEQ multiplex PCR. The sample shows over 55,000 clones, about 86% of them seen only once. Germline CDR1 SGDLS, CDR2 YYNGEE. V dropped 3 bases and J dropped 2 bases, with 13 bases sitting between them. CDR3 length equals 15 residues. The source was blood, collected before dendritic cell vaccination. V is TRBV9 and J is TRBJ2-3, with D possibly matching TRBD1 (5 bases). This clonotype was obtained from a human donor with glioblastoma. DNA of the CDR3: TGTGCCAGCAGCGCCCTGGGGCGCCTCACAGATACGCAGTATTTT. It specifies CASSALGRLTDTQYF. Filled out from reference TRBV9 and TRBJ2-3, the complete variable domain reads DSGVTQTPKHLITATGQRVTLRCSPRSGDLSVYWYQQSLDQGLQFLIQYYNGEERAKGNILERFSAQQFPDLHSELNLSSLELGDSALYFCASSALGRLTDTQYFGPGTRLTVL.